The T cell receptor (beta chain) described here comes from a study of early T cells in non-severe SARS-CoV-2 infection. Study-level background: The study sequenced bulk RNA from unsorted whole blood, with chains unpaired.

Study-level results: Reliance on VDJdb matching favored anti-spike CD8 responses; private and CD4 specificities were missed.

A remark on this clonotype: Its antigen is not known. Sequence at one end of the junction differs from germline and may be a read error.

The CDR3 consists of 15 residues. Germline V gene lookup returns CDR1 SQVTM and CDR2 ANQGSEA. A single record per CDR3 protein comes from TCRdb applying MiXCR to the 5' RACE reads. The sample shows about 87,000 distinct CDR3 sequences, around 15% of them seen only once. The sample comprised whole blood. The gene calls are TRBV29-1 and TRBJ2-7; TRBD1 matches at 8 bases. The receptor comes from an adult who was a healthcare worker with PCR-confirmed SARS-CoV-2 infection or an uninfected control (not recorded which). The CDR3 spells CSAEGAGGTTYEQYF. For the CDR3, the DNA is TGCAGCGCTGAAGGGGCAGGGGGCACTACCTACGAGCAGTACTTC.